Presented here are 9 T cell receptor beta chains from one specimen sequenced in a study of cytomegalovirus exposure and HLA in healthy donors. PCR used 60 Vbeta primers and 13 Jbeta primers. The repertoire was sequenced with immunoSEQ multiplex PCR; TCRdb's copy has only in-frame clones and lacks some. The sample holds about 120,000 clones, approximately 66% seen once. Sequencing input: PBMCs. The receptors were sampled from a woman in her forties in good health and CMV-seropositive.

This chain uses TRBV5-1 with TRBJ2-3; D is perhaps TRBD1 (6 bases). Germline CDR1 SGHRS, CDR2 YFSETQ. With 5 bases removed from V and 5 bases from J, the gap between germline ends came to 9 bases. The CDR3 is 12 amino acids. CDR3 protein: CASRRQEDTQYF. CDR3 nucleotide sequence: TGCGCCAGCAGACGACAGGAAGATACGCAGTATTTT.

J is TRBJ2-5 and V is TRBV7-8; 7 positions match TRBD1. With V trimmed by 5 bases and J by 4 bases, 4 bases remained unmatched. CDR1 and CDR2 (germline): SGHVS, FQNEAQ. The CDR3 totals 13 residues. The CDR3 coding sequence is TGTGCCAGCAGCCACGCAGGGGGAGAGACCCAGTACTTC. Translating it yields CASSHAGGETQYF.

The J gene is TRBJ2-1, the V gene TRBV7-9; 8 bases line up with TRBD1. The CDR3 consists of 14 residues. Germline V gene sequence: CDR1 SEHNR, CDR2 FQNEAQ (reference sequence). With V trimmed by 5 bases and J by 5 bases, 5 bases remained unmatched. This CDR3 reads CASSLDRVNNEQFF. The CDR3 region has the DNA TGTGCCAGCAGCCTGGACAGGGTCAACAATGAGCAGTTCTTC.

The CDR3 nucleotides read TGTGCCAGCAGCTCGAGAGCTCCGCACACTGAAGCTTTCTTT. Its protein is CASSSRAPHTEAFF. The V gene is TRBV7-2, the J gene TRBJ1-1, with D unresolved. In germline, CDR1 is SGHTA, CDR2 FQGNSA. This CDR3 has 14 amino acids. V was pared by 4 bases and J by 3 bases, with 12 bases between.

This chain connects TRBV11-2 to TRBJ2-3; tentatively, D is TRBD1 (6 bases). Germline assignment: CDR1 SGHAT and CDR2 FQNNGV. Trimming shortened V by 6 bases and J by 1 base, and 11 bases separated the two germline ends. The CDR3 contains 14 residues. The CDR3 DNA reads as TGTGCCAGCAGAACAGGGCAGCGCACAGATACGCAGTATTTT. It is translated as CASRTGQRTDTQYF. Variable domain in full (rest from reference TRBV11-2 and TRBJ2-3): EAGVAQSPRYKIIEKRQSVAFWCNPISGHATLYWYQQILGQGPKLLIQFQNNGVVDDSQLPKDRFSAERLKGVDSTLKIQPAKLEDSAVYLCASRTGQRTDTQYFGPGTRLTVL.

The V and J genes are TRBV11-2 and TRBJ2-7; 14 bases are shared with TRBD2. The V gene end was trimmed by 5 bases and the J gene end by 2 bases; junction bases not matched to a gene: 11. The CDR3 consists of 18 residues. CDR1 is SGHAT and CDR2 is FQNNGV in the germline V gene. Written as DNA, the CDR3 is TGTGCCAGCAGCCTTATGGCAGGACTAGCGGGGGGAACCTACGAGCAGTACTTC. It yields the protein CASSLMAGLAGGTYEQYF.

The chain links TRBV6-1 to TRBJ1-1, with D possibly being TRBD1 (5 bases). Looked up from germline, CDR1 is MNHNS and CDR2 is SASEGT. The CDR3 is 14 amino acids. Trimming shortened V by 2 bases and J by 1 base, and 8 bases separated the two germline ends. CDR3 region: CASSEYGQNTEAFF. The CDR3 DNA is TGTGCCAGCAGTGAATATGGACAGAACACTGAAGCTTTCTTT.

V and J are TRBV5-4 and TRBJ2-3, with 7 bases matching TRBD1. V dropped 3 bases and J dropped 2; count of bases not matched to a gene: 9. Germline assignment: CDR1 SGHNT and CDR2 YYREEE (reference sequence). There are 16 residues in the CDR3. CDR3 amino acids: CASSWPGQKITDTQYF. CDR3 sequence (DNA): TGTGCCAGCAGCTGGCCGGGACAGAAAATCACAGATACGCAGTATTTT.

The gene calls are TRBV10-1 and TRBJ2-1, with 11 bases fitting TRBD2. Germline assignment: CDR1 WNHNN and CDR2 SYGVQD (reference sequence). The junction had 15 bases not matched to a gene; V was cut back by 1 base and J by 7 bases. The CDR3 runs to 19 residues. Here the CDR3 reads CASSELRSRSGLAANEQFF. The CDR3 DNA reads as TGCGCCAGCAGTGAGTTAAGGAGTCGGTCGGGACTAGCGGCAAATGAGCAGTTCTTC.